This T cell receptor beta chain appears in the sequencing data of a study of CD8 T cells in ankylosing spondylitis. The CDR3 sequence is 12 residues long. V lost 3 bases and J 4 bases, leaving 5 bases between the germline ends. CDR1 is SGDLS, CDR2 YYNGEE, per germline. MiXCR, run by TCRdb on the 5' RACE reads, gives a single entry per CDR3 protein. The data show about 250,000 distinct CDR3 sequences, more than 15% seen once. This clonotype occurred many times. What it binds is unknown. Study-wide results and caveats: Among TCR beta sequences, a motif of roughly 8 highly homologous variants appeared characteristic of ankylosing spondylitis blood. A CD8+ phenotype characterized the disease-linked clones, which were relatively rare in peripheral blood. In the blood and synovial fluid of reactive arthritis, some motif variants had been previously reported. Researchers reportedly found disease-linked clones significantly enriched in matched ankylosing spondylitis synovial fluid.

The sample taken for sequencing was blood, either unsorted or a sorted T cell fraction (not recorded which). This TCR came from a male donor with ankylosing spondylitis or in good health (not recorded which). The chain couples TRBV9 to TRBJ2-1; D not certain. DNA for the CDR3: TGTGCCAGCAGCGGAGAATACAATGAGCAGTTCTTC. This encodes CASSGEYNEQFF.